The following is a TCR beta chain sequence with its context. The sample originates from a study of cytomegalovirus exposure and HLA in healthy donors. Between the trimmed V and J ends, which lost 3 bases and 0 bases, there was a span of 3 bases. The V gene's germline CDR1 is GTSNPN and CDR2 SVGIG (reference sequence). CDR3 length: 12 amino acids. The PCR made use of 60 Vbeta and 13 Jbeta primers. Clones were read by immunoSEQ multiplex PCR, and TCRdb kept only the in-frame ones, dropping some. The table lists about 160,000 clones, about 77% of them singletons, with approximately 10% in the top ten. The rearrangement joins TRBV30 to TRBJ1-3; the D is unclear. The sequenced sample was PBMCs. The origin of this receptor is a man between 18 and 35 years old in good health and CMV-seropositive. This CDR3 is CAWSSSGNTIYF. The DNA of the CDR3 is TGTGCCTGGAGCAGCTCTGGAAACACCATATATTTT.